The rows below give T cell receptor beta chains drawn from one sample of a study of CD8+ T cells in alopecia areata. Repertoires were generated with immunoSEQ multiplex PCR, while TCRdb's copy carries only in-frame clones and drops some. This table holds around 200,000 clones, approximately 55% found once. Sequencing was performed on CD8+ T cells sorted from blood, taken at week 24, from a patient treated with tofacitinib. Receptors originate from a human donor with alopecia areata. The CDR3 runs from the conserved cysteine through the conserved F or W. A D gene is named only where the DNA matches it firmly. Some rows have no size entry. The others give once, few or many, or a class for an expanded clone.

v_gene,abundance,j_gene,d_gene,CDR3nt,CDR3aa
TRBV30,once,TRBJ2-7,.,TGTGCCTGGAGTAATGGGGACTCCTACGAGCAGTACTTC,CAWSNGDSYEQYF
TRBV6-5,.,TRBJ2-2,.,TGTGCCAGCGGGGAAGTGGACACCGGGGAGCTGTTTTTT,CASGEVDTGELFF
TRBV13,.,TRBJ2-1,.,TGTGCCAGCAGCTTCAGGTCCCTTTCCTACAATGAGCAGTTCTTC,CASSFRSLSYNEQFF
TRBV20-1,.,TRBJ1-1,TRBD1,TGCAGCGCAGACAGGGGTGGGGAAGCTTTCTTT,CSADRGGEAFF
TRBV25-1,.,TRBJ1-5,.,TGTGCCAGCAGTAATGGCAATCAGCCCCAGCATTTT,CASSNGNQPQHF
TRBV23-1,.,TRBJ1-1,TRBD1,TGCGCCAGCAGTCAATCGCCATTAGGACAGGGTTTTGGGAACACTGAAGCTTTCTTT,CASSQSPLGQGFGNTEAFF
TRBV7-9,medium-sized,TRBJ1-1,.,TGTGCCAGCAGCCCAGGAGGAGGGACGGCTTTCTTT,CASSPGGGTAFF
TRBV5-4,.,TRBJ2-1,.,TGTGCCAGCAGCTTGTGGGGGTACAATGAGCAGTTCTTC,CASSLWGYNEQFF
TRBV29-1,.,TRBJ2-2,.,TGCTCGGCTCAGGCAGAGACCGGGGAGCTGTTTTTT,CSAQAETGELFF
TRBV6-1,.,TRBJ1-4,.,TGTGCCAGCAAGGCTCTCCTTTCAACTAATGAAAAACTGTTTTTT,CASKALLSTNEKLFF
TRBV10-2,few,TRBJ1-1,.,TGCGCCAGCAGTGATTCGGACCCTAGGCGGACTGAAGCTTTCTTT,CASSDSDPRRTEAFF
TRBV7-2,.,TRBJ2-1,.,TGTGCCAGCAGCTCCCATCAAACACTAGGAAATGAGCAGTTCTTC,CASSSHQTLGNEQFF
TRBV27,.,TRBJ1-1,.,TGTGCCACCTTTGGGGTTTCGAACACTGAAGCTTTCTTT,CATFGVSNTEAFF
TRBV4-3,.,TRBJ1-5,TRBD1,TGCGCCAGCAGCGATTGGCAGGGGGGACAGCCCCAGCATTTT,CASSDWQGGQPQHF
TRBV30,.,TRBJ2-2,.,TGTGCCTGGAGGTCTGAGACCGGGGAGCTGTTTTTT,CAWRSETGELFF
TRBV7-9,.,TRBJ2-3,.,TGTGCCAGCATCCCTAAAAGCCGGGCCGCAGATACGCAGTATTTT,CASIPKSRAADTQYF
TRBV7-9,.,TRBJ1-1,.,TGTGCCAGCAGCTCGGGCAGGGTGGCCACTGAAGCTTTCTTT,CASSSGRVATEAFF
TRBV2,.,TRBJ2-5,.,TGTGCCAGCAGTGAATTTGGAGAGACCCAGTACTTC,CASSEFGETQYF
TRBV13,.,TRBJ2-3,TRBD2,TGTGCCAGCAGCTCCGCCTCCAGCGGGGGTTCAAGCACAGATACGCAGTATTTT,CASSSASSGGSSTDTQYF
TRBV7-9,few,TRBJ1-2,.,TGTGCCAGCAGCTTATCGTCCCCGGGAAACTATGGCTACACCTTC,CASSLSSPGNYGYTF
TRBV6-6,.,TRBJ1-5,.,TGTGCCAGCAGCCTGGAGAATCGGCCCCAGCATTTT,CASSLENRPQHF
TRBV7-9,.,TRBJ2-3,.,TGTGCCAGCATAGAATGGAGTGCGGATATTAGCACAGATACGCAGTATTTT,CASIEWSADISTDTQYF
TRBV30,few,TRBJ1-2,TRBD1,TGTGCCTGGAGTGTTGGGACAGCTTATGGCTACACCTTC,CAWSVGTAYGYTF
TRBV5-1,.,TRBJ1-6,TRBD1,TGCGCCAGCAGCACCGGGACAGGGAGGTCACCCCTCCACTTT,CASSTGTGRSPLHF
TRBV27,.,TRBJ2-3,TRBD1,TGTGCCAGCAGTTTATCCGGGACAGGGGGCTCAGATACGCAGTATTTT,CASSLSGTGGSDTQYF
TRBV29-1,.,TRBJ1-1,.,TGCAGCGTCAAGAGGAGACAGCCTGAAGCTTTCTTT,CSVKRRQPEAFF
TRBV7-3,few,TRBJ1-5,.,TGTGCCAGCAGCTTAGGGACGGGGCCTTATAGCAATCAGCCCCAGCATTTT,CASSLGTGPYSNQPQHF